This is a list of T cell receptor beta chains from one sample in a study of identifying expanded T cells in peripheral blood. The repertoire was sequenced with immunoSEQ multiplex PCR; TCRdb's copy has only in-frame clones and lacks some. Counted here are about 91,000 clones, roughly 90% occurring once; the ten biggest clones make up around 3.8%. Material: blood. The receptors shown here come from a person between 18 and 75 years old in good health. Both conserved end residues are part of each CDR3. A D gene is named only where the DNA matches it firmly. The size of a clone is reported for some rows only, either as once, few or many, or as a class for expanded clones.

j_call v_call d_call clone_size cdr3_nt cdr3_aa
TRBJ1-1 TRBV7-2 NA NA TGTGCCAGCAGCCGCCATAACACTGAAGCTTTCTTT CASSRHNTEAFF
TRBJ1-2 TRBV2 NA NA TGTGCCAGCATCGAGGGGCAGGTGAATAATGGCTACACCTTC CASIEGQVNNGYTF
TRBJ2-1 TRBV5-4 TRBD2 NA TGTGCCAGCAGCTTGGGACTAGCGGGAGGAAATGGCTACAATGAGCAGTTCTTC CASSLGLAGGNGYNEQFF
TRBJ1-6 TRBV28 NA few TGTGCCAGCGGCCGGGACCCGCGCGGTTCACCCCTCCACTTT CASGRDPRGSPLHF
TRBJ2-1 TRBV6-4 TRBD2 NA TGTGCCAGCAGTGAAACTAGCGGAGACTACAATGAGCAGTTCTTC CASSETSGDYNEQFF
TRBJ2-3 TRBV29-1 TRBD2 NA TGCAGCGTTCAACAAAGCGGGACCGGCACAGATACGCAGTATTTT CSVQQSGTGTDTQYF
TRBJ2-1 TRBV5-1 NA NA TGCGCCAGCAGCTTGGCGGCAGGGTACAATGAGCAGTTCTTC CASSLAAGYNEQFF
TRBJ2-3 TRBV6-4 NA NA TGTGCCAGCAGTGAGAGGGGGGGCACAGATACGCAGTATTTT CASSERGGTDTQYF
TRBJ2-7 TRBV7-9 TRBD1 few TGTGCCAGCAGCTTAGCGGGACAGGGGAGACTGTACGAGCAGTACTTC CASSLAGQGRLYEQYF
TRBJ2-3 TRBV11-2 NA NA TGTGCCAGCAGCTTCGGTAGCACAGATACGCAGTATTTT CASSFGSTDTQYF
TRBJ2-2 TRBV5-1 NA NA TGCGCCAGCAGCTCGGGCGGCCCGAACACCGGGGAGCTGTTTTTT CASSSGGPNTGELFF
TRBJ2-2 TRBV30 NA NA TGTGCCTGGAAAGGGGAGGCTACCACCGGGGAGCTGTTTTTT CAWKGEATTGELFF
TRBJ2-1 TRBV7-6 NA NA TGTGCCAGCAGCTTAAGTGCGGGCCGACCGGAGCAGTTCTTC CASSLSAGRPEQFF
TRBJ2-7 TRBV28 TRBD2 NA TGTGCCAGCAGTTGGACTAGCGGGAAGGGGCAGTACTTC CASSWTSGKGQYF
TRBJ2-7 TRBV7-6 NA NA TGTGCCAGCAGCTTAGGGTTAGACTACGAGCAGTACTTC CASSLGLDYEQYF
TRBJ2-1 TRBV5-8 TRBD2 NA TGTGCCAGCAGCGAGGGACTAGCGGGAGACTACAATGAGCAGTTCTTC CASSEGLAGDYNEQFF
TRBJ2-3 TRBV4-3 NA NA TGCGCCAGCAGCCAAGATCTCAGGGAGGATACGCAGTATTTT CASSQDLREDTQYF
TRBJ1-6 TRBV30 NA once TGTGCCTGGAGTGTAGGGAGCGCTTCACCCCTCCACTTT CAWSVGSASPLHF
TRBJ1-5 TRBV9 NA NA TGTGCCAGCAGCCCGGGACCGGGGGGTAGCAATCAGCCCCAGCATTTT CASSPGPGGSNQPQHF
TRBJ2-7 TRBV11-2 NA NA TGTGCCAGCAGCCTCGATAGGGCTCGGGAGCAGTACTTC CASSLDRAREQYF
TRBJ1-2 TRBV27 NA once TGTGCCAGCAGCGAAGGGGGGGCCAACTATGGCTACACCTTC CASSEGGANYGYTF